The entry that follows covers one T cell receptor beta chain sequence. Its antigen is unknown. This sample is part of a study of radiotherapy plus CTLA-4 blockade in lung cancer. Study-wide points: Together with interferon-beta, which increased in serum after radiation, early dynamic changes in blood T cell clones were reportedly the best predictors of response. In blood, after radiotherapy plus ipilimumab, tumor-derived TCR clones expanded.

Germline CDR1 is SGHDT and CDR2 is YYEEEE. The CDR3 sequence is 14 residues long. V lost 4 bases to trimming and J lost 7 bases; unmatched junction nucleotides: 11. Sequenced by immunoSEQ multiplex PCR; TCRdb stores in-frame clones only, minus some. Of 75,000 to 95,000 clones in the sample, around 83% were seen once. The chain recombines TRBV5-6 with TRBJ2-7; TRBD1 aligns across 7 bases. This sequence originates from a human donor with non-small cell lung cancer that progressed on radiotherapy plus ipilimumab. The material sequenced was peripheral blood, taken from a patient treated with radiotherapy plus ipilimumab. In nucleotides, the CDR3 is TGTGCCAGCAGCCTGGGGGACAGCCCACTAGAGCAGTACTTC. Translating gives CASSLGDSPLEQYF.